This T cell receptor (beta chain) is drawn from a study of T-cell reconstitution after alpha-beta-depleted transplantation in children. Study observations and caveats: Newly produced T cells mostly accounted for T-cell counts and diversity one year post-transplant. Reportedly, only several hundred clones from non-depleted graft cells drove alpha-beta T-cell counts at about two months.

This sample's TCRbeta library carried unique molecular identifier barcodes. MiXCR, applied by TCRdb to the PCR reads, yields one record per CDR3 protein. Among around 300,000 distinct CDR3 sequences, 9.5% to 13% were seen once, and the ten largest hold roughly a quarter. As to this clonotype: Its specificity is not known. The junction does not match germline at one end; this may be a read error.

CDR1 and CDR2 (germline): MDHEN, SYDVKM. The CDR3 consists of 13 residues. The TCR sequence derives from a male patient aged 2 to 10 who had a stem cell transplant for chronic granulomatous disease, so the T cells may come from the graft donor. Sequencing was performed on peripheral blood, taken 180 days after TCRalphabeta/CD19-depleted stem cell transplant. V usage is TRBV28 and J usage is TRBJ1-4, with D hard to call. The CDR3 here is CAGSLPVNEKLFF. CDR3 nucleotide sequence: TGTGCCGGCAGTTTACCGGTTAATGAAAAACTGTTTTTT.